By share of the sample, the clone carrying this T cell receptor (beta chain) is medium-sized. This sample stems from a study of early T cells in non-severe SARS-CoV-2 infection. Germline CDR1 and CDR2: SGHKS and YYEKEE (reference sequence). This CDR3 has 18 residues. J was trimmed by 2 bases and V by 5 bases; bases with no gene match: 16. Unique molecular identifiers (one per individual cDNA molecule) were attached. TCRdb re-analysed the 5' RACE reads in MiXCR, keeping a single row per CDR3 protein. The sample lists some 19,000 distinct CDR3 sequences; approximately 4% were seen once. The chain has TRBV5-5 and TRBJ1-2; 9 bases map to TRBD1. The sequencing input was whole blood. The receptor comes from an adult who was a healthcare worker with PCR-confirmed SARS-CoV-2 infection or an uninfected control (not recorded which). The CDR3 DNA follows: TGTGCCAGCAGTCAGACCGGGACAGGGTTTGTGTGGAACTATGGCTACACCTTC. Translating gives CASSQTGTGFVWNYGYTF. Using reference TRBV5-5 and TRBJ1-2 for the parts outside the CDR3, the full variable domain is DAGVTQSPTHLIKTRGQQVTLRCSPISGHKSVSWYQQVLGQGPQFIFQYYEKEERGRGNFPDRFSARQFPNYSSELNVNALLLGDSALYLCASSQTGTGFVWNYGYTFGSGTRLTVV.